These T cell receptor beta chains were read from a single sample in a study of molecular identifiers for immune sequencing clone quantification. TCRdb re-called the PCR reads with MiXCR, one entry per CDR3 protein. The sample lists approximately 670,000 distinct CDR3 sequences, 20% occurring once. Sequencing input: naive CD8+ T cells from blood, with Jurkat cell RNA spiked in. The receptors were sampled from a human donor in good health. Some libraries in this study had Jurkat cell RNA spiked in. Both conserved end residues are part of each CDR3. The order of the fields is clone size, D gene, J gene, V gene, CDR3 DNA, CDR3 protein. The D gene is left open where the match is weak. The listing skips clone size in some rows; elsewhere it reads once, few, many or a size class.

many | NA | TRBJ2-4 | TRBV20-1 | TGCAGTGCTGAGTCGGGACAAACAGCCAAAAACATTCAGTACTTC | CSAESGQTAKNIQYF
many | NA | TRBJ2-7 | TRBV27 | TGTGCCAGCAGTTTAAACCCGGCGTCAGCCTACGAGCAGTACTTC | CASSLNPASAYEQYF
many | NA | TRBJ1-4 | TRBV20-1 | TGCAGTGCTAGTGGTTTTGCGAGGGGGTCCCTTGATGAAAAACTGTTTTTT | CSASGFARGSLDEKLFF
NA | TRBD1 | TRBJ1-3 | TRBV30 | TGTGCCTGGAGTTTCGGGACAGTCACCATATATTTT | CAWSFGTVTIYF
NA | NA | TRBJ1-1 | TRBV27 | TGTGCCATCAAACCTTCGGGGAGCACTGAAGCTTTCTTT | CAIKPSGSTEAFF
many | NA | TRBJ2-3 | TRBV21-1 | TGTGCCAGCAGCTTACCCCGGGACAGGTGCACAGATACGCAGTATTTT | CASSLPRDRCTDTQYF
many | NA | TRBJ2-6 | TRBV9 | TGTGCCAGCAGCGTTGGGACCAACGTCCTGACTTTC | CASSVGTNVLTF
many | TRBD2 | TRBJ2-7 | TRBV7-9 | TGTGCCAGCAGCCATATAGAGCGGGGTAGCGGCTACGAGCAGTACTTC | CASSHIERGSGYEQYF
many | NA | TRBJ1-1 | TRBV5-5 | TGTGCCAGCAGCTTGGAAATATGGGGCACTGAAGCTTTCTTT | CASSLEIWGTEAFF
few | TRBD2 | TRBJ2-1 | TRBV12-3/TRBV12-4 | TGTGCCAGCAGTCTCCAGGGACTAGCGGGGTTCTACAATGAGCAGTTCTTC | CASSLQGLAGFYNEQFF
many | TRBD2 | TRBJ2-3 | TRBV12-3/TRBV12-4 | TGTGCCAGCAGTGGCATAGAGGGTAGCGGGGGCGCATTTACCACAGATACGCAGTATTTT | CASSGIEGSGGAFTTDTQYF
NA | TRBD2 | TRBJ2-1 | TRBV4-3 | TGCGCCAGCAGCCAAATTCCACCCACTAGCGCCGGTGCGTTCTTC | CASSQIPPTSAGAFF
many | TRBD2 | TRBJ2-3 | TRBV20-1 | TGCAGTGCTAGTACAAAGCGGGATTCAAGGTCACGCACAGATACGCAGTATTTT | CSASTKRDSRSRTDTQYF
many | NA | TRBJ2-7 | TRBV5-5 | TGTGCCAGCAGCCTTATGACAGCAGGCGAGCAGTACTTC | CASSLMTAGEQYF
few | NA | TRBJ1-3 | TRBV9 | TGTGCCAGCAGCGTAGGGGATGGTGGTTCAGGAAACACCATATATTTT | CASSVGDGGSGNTIYF
many | TRBD2 | TRBJ2-7 | TRBV7-9 | TGTGCCAGCAGCTTTGCTCTAGCGGGGCGTAACGAGCAGTACTTC | CASSFALAGRNEQYF
many | NA | TRBJ2-5 | TRBV5-4 | TGTGCCAGCAGCTTGCCAGGCGGGGTCCAAGAGACCCAGTACTTC | CASSLPGGVQETQYF
many | TRBD2 | TRBJ2-2 | TRBV9 | TGTGCCAGCAGCCCACCGGGACTAGCGGGGTACACCGGGGAGCTGTTTTTT | CASSPPGLAGYTGELFF
NA | NA | TRBJ1-2 | TRBV7-6 | TGTGCCAGCAGTTACCGGGCCGAAGCTAACCATGGCTACACCTTC | CASSYRAEANHGYTF
few | TRBD2 | TRBJ2-3 | TRBV30 | TGTGCCTGGAGTGGGGGCGGGGGGGCCTTCGATACGCAGTATTTT | CAWSGGGGAFDTQYF
NA | NA | TRBJ2-7 | TRBV6-1 | TGTGCCGTATCGGACAGCATTTCCTACGAGCAGTACTTC | CAVSDSISYEQYF
many | TRBD1 | TRBJ2-5 | TRBV6-2/TRBV6-3 | TGTGCCAGCAGTTACTCCCAGACAGGGATGGAGACCCAGTACTTC | CASSYSQTGMETQYF
many | NA | TRBJ2-7 | TRBV7-9 | TGTGCCAGCAGCTGGACACCCCAGTACGAGCAGTACTTC | CASSWTPQYEQYF
many | TRBD1 | TRBJ1-5 | TRBV27 | TGTGCCAGCAGTGCCTGGACCGCAACAGGGGGGCTGCCCCAGCATTTT | CASSAWTATGGLPQHF
many | NA | TRBJ2-5 | TRBV15 | TGTGCCACCAGGCTTCCCCCATCAGAGACCCAGTACTTC | CATRLPPSETQYF
few | NA | TRBJ1-4 | TRBV5-6 | TGTGCCAGCAGCTTGGGAGAGGGCGACGTAAGGGAAAAACTGTTTTTT | CASSLGEGDVREKLFF
many | NA | TRBJ2-7 | TRBV19 | TGTGCCAGTGGGTACGGGGCGGCCTACGAGCAGTACTTC | CASGYGAAYEQYF
few | NA | TRBJ2-2 | TRBV4-3 | TGCGCCAGCAGCCAAGTCATAGCTAGCGAGAACACCGGGGAGCTGTTTTTT | CASSQVIASENTGELFF
many | NA | TRBJ2-2 | TRBV4-3 | TGCGCCAGCAGCCAACGGCCCCCAGAAACGGACACCGGGGAGCTGTTTTTT | CASSQRPPETDTGELFF
few | TRBD2 | TRBJ2-7 | TRBV20-1 | TGCAGTGCTAGAGATGAGTCCGGGCGGGGGGGGGGAGAGCAGTACTTC | CSARDESGRGGGEQYF
many | TRBD1 | TRBJ1-2 | TRBV9 | TGTGCCAGCAGCCCTCGGACAGGGGGCGGCAACTATGGCTACACCTTC | CASSPRTGGGNYGYTF
many | NA | TRBJ2-3 | TRBV20-1 | TGCAGTGCTAACCCCCTCGGCCCGCAGTATTTT | CSANPLGPQYF
many | NA | TRBJ1-5 | TRBV19 | TGTGCCTCGACAGAATATAGCAATCAGCCCCAGCATTTT | CASTEYSNQPQHF
NA | NA | TRBJ1-1 | TRBV12-3/TRBV12-4 | TGTGCCAGCAGACCAACTCATTATATGAACACTGAAGCTTTCTTT | CASRPTHYMNTEAFF
NA | NA | TRBJ2-7 | TRBV19 | TGTGCCAGTGGTATGGGGTTTTCAGGCGAGCAGTACTTC | CASGMGFSGEQYF
many | NA | TRBJ2-7 | TRBV11-2 | TGTGCCAGCAGCTTAGATAAGAGCACCTACGAGCAGTACTTC | CASSLDKSTYEQYF
many | NA | TRBJ2-5 | TRBV19 | TGTGCCAGTAGTGGGTTCCAGGCAGAGACCCAGTACTTC | CASSGFQAETQYF
many | TRBD1 | TRBJ1-5 | TRBV9 | TGTGCCAGCAGCGTAGTCTCGGGACAGAATCAGCCCCAGCATTTT | CASSVVSGQNQPQHF
once | NA | TRBJ1-5 | TRBV7-9 | TGTGCCAGCGGGGAGGGTGAGGATCAGCACCAGCATTTT | CASGEGEDQHQHF
many | NA | TRBJ1-4 | TRBV7-2 | TGTGCCAGCAGCACCGAAACAGAAGGACCGATTAATGAAAAACTGTTTTTT | CASSTETEGPINEKLFF
many | TRBD1 | TRBJ1-5 | TRBV27 | TGTGCCAGCAGAGATTCCGGGACAGTAAGCAATCAGCCCCAGCATTTT | CASRDSGTVSNQPQHF
many | NA | TRBJ2-7 | TRBV28 | TGTGCCACGTCACCCGTTCTTAGCGACTACGAGCAGTACTTC | CATSPVLSDYEQYF
few | TRBD1 | TRBJ1-5 | TRBV27 | TGTGCCAGCAGTCAGACCGGGACAGGGGAGATTAGCAATCAGCCCCAGCATTTT | CASSQTGTGEISNQPQHF
few | NA | TRBJ2-1 | TRBV6-2/TRBV6-3 | TGTGCCAGCAGACAGGGGGCGGGAGGAGGATCAATCTACAATGAGCAGTTCTTC | CASRQGAGGGSIYNEQFF
few | TRBD2 | TRBJ2-1 | TRBV5-1 | TGCGCCAGCAGCCCCTGGGGTAGCGGGGGGCCCGGGACTCCCTACAATGAGCAGTTCTTC | CASSPWGSGGPGTPYNEQFF
NA | NA | TRBJ2-7 | TRBV6-2/TRBV6-3 | TGTGCCAGCAGTTACCGGGACACCGAGGGGCCTTACGAGCAGTACTTC | CASSYRDTEGPYEQYF
many | TRBD2 | TRBJ2-7 | TRBV6-1 | TGTGCCAGCAGTGAATCGGTAGCGGGGGGGCTCGAGCAGTACTTC | CASSESVAGGLEQYF
many | NA | TRBJ2-7 | TRBV19 | TGTGCCAGTAGTATAGTGACCGGATCCTACGAGCAGTACTTC | CASSIVTGSYEQYF
NA | TRBD2 | TRBJ2-5 | TRBV10-3 | TGTGCCATCAGTCAAGGGACTAGCGGGAAAGAGACCCGGTACTTC | CAISQGTSGKETRYF
many | NA | TRBJ2-7 | TRBV13 | TGTGCCAGCAGCTTAAACGGGGCCCTGCAGTACTTC | CASSLNGALQYF
many | NA | TRBJ1-1 | TRBV4-1 | TGCGCCAGCAGCCAAGATCCCCAGTCTGAAGCTTTCTTT | CASSQDPQSEAFF
few | NA | TRBJ1-1 | TRBV24-1 | TGTGCCACCCAAAAGGGCGGGAACACTGAAGCTTTCTTT | CATQKGGNTEAFF
few | TRBD2 | TRBJ2-7 | TRBV4-3 | TGCGCCAGCAGCACTAGCGGGAGCTACGAGCAGTACTTC | CASSTSGSYEQYF
NA | TRBD2 | TRBJ2-5 | TRBV19 | TGTGCCAGTAGTATTCAGACTAGCGGGAGAGGGACCCAGTACTTC | CASSIQTSGRGTQYF